Each of the 11 T cell receptor beta chains below was sequenced from the same sample in a study of T-cell reconstitution after alpha-beta-depleted transplantation in children. Preparation of the TCRbeta library used unique molecular identifiers. TCRdb re-called the PCR reads with MiXCR, one entry per CDR3 protein. The table has 490,000 or so distinct CDR3 sequences, approximately 13% seen once. Material: PBMCs from the stem cell graft donor, obtained from the stem cell graft. All receptors come from a human donor who donated a stem cell graft to a child with combined immunodeficiency.

This clonotype was detected ten times or more. The J gene is TRBJ1-1, the V gene TRBV29-1; 11 bases align to TRBD1. V was clipped by 7 bases and J by 4 bases; unmatched bases: 5. Germline V gene sequence: CDR1 SQVTM, CDR2 ANQGSEA. The CDR3 is 13 amino acids. CDR3 loop: CSATGTGGTEAFF. The CDR3 DNA reads TGCAGCGCTACCGGGACAGGGGGCACTGAAGCTTTCTTT.

The chain employs TRBV5-1 and TRBJ2-1, with 13 bases matching TRBD2. Per the germline V gene, CDR1 is SGHRS and CDR2 is YFSETQ. V dropped 6 bases and J dropped 0; count of bases not matched to a gene: 3. This CDR3 is built from 16 residues. This CDR3 is CASTRLAGGSYNEQFF. The CDR3 nucleotides are TGCGCCAGCACCAGACTAGCGGGAGGCTCCTACAATGAGCAGTTCTTC.

This clonotype appeared many times. J is TRBJ2-1 and V is TRBV20-1; D unclear. Germline V gives CDR1 DFQATT, CDR2 SNEGSKA (reference sequence). CDR3 length: 15 residues. V was cut by 6 bases and J by 9 bases, with 24 bases left in between. CDR3 in amino acids: CSASTWASLKGEQFF. In DNA, the CDR3 is TGCAGTGCCTCGACATGGGCTAGTTTAAAGGGTGAGCAGTTCTTC.

This clonotype was detected ten times or more. This sequence joins TRBV24-1 and TRBJ2-2, with unresolved D. V was trimmed by 9 bases and J by 8 bases, leaving 9 bases between them. Germline V gene lookup returns CDR1 KGHDR and CDR2 SFDVKD. This CDR3 spans 11 amino acids. CDR3 nucleotides: TGTGCCACCGCACTCGCAGGGGAGCTGTTTTTT. Translation: CATALAGELFF.

This clonotype has at least ten counts. The chain links TRBV12-3 or TRBV12-4 to TRBJ2-2; D may be TRBD2 (6 bases). This CDR3 has 13 residues. The V end was cut by 3 bases, the J end by 6 bases, with 8 bases between. CDR3 nucleotide sequence: TGTGCCAGCAGTTTTGTAGCGGCCGGGGAGCTGTTTTTT. It is translated as CASSFVAAGELFF.

This clonotype was observed at least ten times. V and J are TRBV5-1 and TRBJ2-2; 7 bases line up with TRBD2. The length of the CDR3 is 13 residues. Germline trimming cut 5 bases from V and 7 bases from J; bases unmatched to any gene: 5. Germline V CDR1 and CDR2: SGHRS, YFSETQ. CDR3 coding DNA: TGCGCCAGCAGGGCTACTAGCGACGGGGAGCTGTTTTTT. This encodes CASRATSDGELFF.

This clonotype has only a few counts. This chain links TRBV5-6 with TRBJ2-7, with no clear D. CDR1 is SGHDT and CDR2 is YYEEEE in the germline V gene. With 2 bases removed from V and 2 bases from J, the gap between germline ends came to 8 bases. This CDR3 is 13 amino acids long. The CDR3 bases are TGTGCCAGCAGCTTAAGTAAGCCCTACGAGCAGTACTTC. Translation gives CASSLSKPYEQYF. Looking up the rest from reference TRBV5-6 and TRBJ2-7 gives the full variable domain: DAGVTQSPTHLIKTRGQQVTLRCSPKSGHDTVSWYQQALGQGPQFIFQYYEEEERQRGNFPDRFSGHQFPNYSSELNVNALLLGDSALYLCASSLSKPYEQYFGPGTRLTVT.

This clonotype was counted many times. V usage is TRBV29-1 and J usage is TRBJ2-7, with TRBD2 as a possible D gene (6 bases). Germline assignment: CDR1 SQVTM and CDR2 ANQGSEA. V lost 6 bases to trimming and J lost 6 bases, with 12 bases between them. The length of the CDR3 is 11 residues. CDR3 DNA: TGCAGCGTGAACAGCGGGCTCGAGCAGTACTTC. The encoded protein is CSVNSGLEQYF.

V usage is TRBV6-2 or TRBV6-3 and J usage is TRBJ1-2; 12 nucleotides line up with TRBD1. V was clipped by 8 bases and J by 7 bases; unmatched bases: 14. The CDR3 has 16 amino acids. Looked up from germline, CDR1 is MNHEY and CDR2 is SVGEGT. In DNA form, the CDR3 reads TGTGCCAGCGGACCATTGAGGGACAGGGGGCCTAGTGGCTACACCTTC. The encoded protein is CASGPLRDRGPSGYTF.

This clonotype has at least ten counts. CDR3 nucleotides: TGTGCCACCAGTGACCCGGGCCCCCTTAATGAGCAGTTCTTC. It codes for CATSDPGPLNEQFF. The chain joins TRBV24-1 to TRBJ2-1, with D unclear. Germline values: CDR1 KGHDR, CDR2 SFDVKD. This CDR3 comprises 14 residues. V was pared by 4 bases and J by 7 bases, with 13 bases between.

This clonotype was detected a few times. J is TRBJ1-1 and V is TRBV6-2 or TRBV6-3, with D unresolved. The V end lost 5 bases, the J end lost 1 base, and 11 bases lay between the germline ends. The CDR3 consists of 14 residues. Looked up from germline, CDR1 is MNHEY and CDR2 is SVGEGT. The CDR3 sequence: CASSKNLENTEAFF. CDR3 DNA: TGTGCCAGCAGTAAGAATTTGGAGAACACTGAAGCTTTCTTT.